The source of this TCR beta chain is a study of untreated major depressive disorder (dated by TCRdb to between 2018 and 2020). Background on the whole study: In this cross-sectional case-control comparison, antidepressant-free major depressive disorder patients and individually matched non-depressed controls were compared on T cell phenotype and TCR repertoire. Differences in Vbeta 5.1, Vbeta 11 and Vbeta 22 usage observed by flow cytometry in the whole cohort were followed up by sequencing.

The Qiagen DNeasy Blood and Tissue Kit was used to extract total genomic DNA from the purified CD4+ T cells. The TCRbeta CDR3 region, defined according to IMGT, was amplified and sequenced using immunoSEQ immunosequencing protocols. On the authors' methods: Raw sequence data were preprocessed by the immunoSEQ service for PCR and sequencing error correction. The sequence data were imported into the immunoSEQ Analyzer and were further analyzed using VDJtools v1.0.7. The paired Wilcoxon signed-rank test was applied to assess differences between patients and controls. TCRdb obtained this table from immuneACCESS and retained in-frame rearrangements with V and J assigned. These tables miss some clones; where compared with another copy, unresolved V genes account for less than half of the shortfall, and the remainder is unexplained. That table gives V, J and clone size, and the DNA gave D and trimming. The sample profile shows approximately 15,000 clones; about nine tenths of them were found once. Approximately 0.82% of the sample is in the top ten clones.

V and J are truncated by 0 bases and 9 bases respectively, leaving an intervening sequence of 13 bases. From the cysteine up to the phenylalanine, the CDR3 has a length of 14 residues. Kept here is only the CDR3 DNA, which spans 42 bases and is read in frame from base 1. In the germline V gene, CDR1 corresponds to SGHRS and CDR2 to YFSETQ. Each depressed patient was pairwise matched to a non-depressed control for sex, age, current smoking status and body mass index. Every participant was of European descent. A DSM-IV diagnosis of major depressive disorder and a Hamilton Rating Scale for Depression score of at least 18 were present in all patients. No psychiatric medication, including antidepressants, had been taken by patients for at least 8 weeks before enrollment. Among patients, depression severity was moderate to severe. All participants were excluded for major medical conditions, Axis I/II comorbidities, regular medication or illicit drug use, or drinking over 100 g alcohol weekly. From each participant, approximately 30 ml of peripheral blood was collected into EDTA tubes. Using the BD IMag Human CD4 T Lymphocyte Enrichment Set, CD4+ T cells were purified from thawed PBMCs via magnetic negative selection. A purity of about 95% was typically achieved with the CD4+ enrichment method, as confirmed by flow cytometry. A subgroup of about five case-control pairs, chosen blind to chemokine receptor expression and flow-cytometric repertoire skewing results, underwent TCRbeta sequencing. Every blood sample was taken in the morning at 8:00 a.m., after which PBMCs were separated out using Ficoll-Hypaque gradient centrifugation. PBMCs were gradually cooled to -80 degrees C for cryopreservation and then kept in liquid nitrogen until assay.

Study-wide conclusions, independent of this receptor: In the sequencing data, TRBV25-01 and TRBV02-01 usage matched the flow-cytometry pattern without reaching statistical significance. In CD4+ T cells, sequencing confirmed that depressed patients used TRBV05-01 (Vbeta 5.1) more than controls did, with a one-tailed test giving p = 0.040. The sequencing comparisons used one-tailed planned tests on only three preselected Vbeta families. In every sequenced subject, the top five TRBV05-01 clones were all identified as private clones. A comparatively small study sample was produced by the strict matching and exclusion criteria, and the generalizability of findings was thereby limited.

With regard to this clone: Its antigen remains undetermined. Base-call qualities are not available, and no considerably larger clone is one nucleotide away.

The chain joins TRBV5-1 to TRBJ2-1, with the D gene uncertain. The sequencing sample was made of CD4+ T cells from PBMCs. The receptor was derived from a man aged 25 to 40 with major depressive disorder. The bases read TGCGCCAGCAGCTTGGAGGTGGCCGCCCGTGAGCAGTTCTTC. Its translation reads: CASSLEVAAREQFF.